Presented here are 14 T cell receptor beta chains from one specimen sequenced in a study of beta chain features in type 1 diabetes. No cognate antigen is known for these TCRs. General study results and limits: TCRB CDR3s from Type 1 diabetes patients were moderately but significantly shorter in all four CD4+ subsets.

The sequenced template was cDNA made from the entire isolated RNA. Sequencing used immunoSEQ multiplex PCR; TCRdb keeps in-frame clones, though not all of them. The data contain under 300,000 clones, approximately 20% of them seen just once; the ten biggest clones take up about 0.028%. Material for sequencing was naive CD4+ T cells from blood. These TCRs come from a woman in her forties with type 1 diabetes.

This chain connects TRBV27 to TRBJ2-7; D is perhaps TRBD2 (6 bases). The V end lost 4 bases, the J end lost 2 bases, and 15 bases lay between the germline ends. CDR3 length equals 15 residues. Per germline, CDR1 MNHEY and CDR2 SMNVEV (reference sequence). CDR3 sequence (DNA): TGTGCCAGCAGTTATGAGAGGACGGGGGCCTACGAGCAGTACTTC. It is translated as CASSYERTGAYEQYF.

V gene TRBV19 combines with J gene TRBJ2-1; perhaps TRBD1 as D (5 bases). Trimming removed 8 bases at V and 7 bases at J, with 15 bases between. The CDR3 is 13 amino acids. Germline values: CDR1 LNHDA, CDR2 SQIVND (reference sequence). CDR3 sequence (DNA): TGTGCCAGTCGCGACAGTGTGAGGAATGAGCAGTTCTTC. This sequence encodes CASRDSVRNEQFF.

The sample holds a few counts of this clone. J is TRBJ2-7 and V is TRBV5-1; the match to TRBD1 covers 12 bases. V shed 2 bases and J 5 bases; nucleotides not matched to a gene: 2. CDR3 length equals 14 residues. Germline V gene sequence: CDR1 SGHRS, CDR2 YFSETQ. The CDR3 region has the DNA TGCGCCAGCAGCTTTGGGACAGGGGGCAACGAGCAGTACTTC. It is translated as CASSFGTGGNEQYF.

In DNA form, the CDR3 reads TGTGCCAGCTTTAGCGGGAGCACAGATACGCAGTATTTT. This translates into CASFSGSTDTQYF. The rearrangement links TRBV28 to TRBJ2-3, with TRBD2 matching over 7 bases. There are 13 residues in the CDR3. Germline trimming cut 8 bases from V and 0 bases from J; bases unmatched to any gene: 2. Looked up from germline, CDR1 is MDHEN and CDR2 is SYDVKM.

This clone showed up just a few times. This sequence joins TRBV30 and TRBJ1-5, with TRBD1 as a possible D gene (5 bases). Germline CDR1 GTSNPN, CDR2 SVGIG (reference sequence). The CDR3 covers 15 residues. The V gene lost 0 bases and the J gene lost 0 bases, with 9 bases spanning the gap. Here the CDR3 reads CAWSVPGDSNQPQHF. For the CDR3, the DNA is TGTGCCTGGAGTGTACCGGGGGATAGCAATCAGCCCCAGCATTTT.

The chain uses TRBV6-5 and TRBJ2-1, with D perhaps TRBD1 (5 bases). Trimming took off 4 bases at V and 3 bases at J, with 10 bases between the two ends. Germline CDR1 and CDR2: MNHEY and SVGAGI. This CDR3 has 14 amino acids. This CDR3 is CASSLYDSYNEQFF. Written as DNA, the CDR3 is TGTGCCAGCAGTTTGTATGACAGCTACAATGAGCAGTTCTTC.

Here the CDR3 DNA reads TGTGCCAGCAGCCCCGTTTTCCAGCGGGGATCGAATGAGCAGTTCTTC. Translating gives CASSPVFQRGSNEQFF. V usage is TRBV5-6 and J usage is TRBJ2-1; 7 positions match TRBD2. The CDR3 has 16 amino acids. CDR1 is SGHDT, CDR2 YYEEEE, per germline. J lost 7 bases, V lost 4 bases, and 14 bases had no gene match. Filled out from reference TRBV5-6 and TRBJ2-1, the complete variable domain reads DAGVTQSPTHLIKTRGQQVTLRCSPKSGHDTVSWYQQALGQGPQFIFQYYEEEERQRGNFPDRFSGHQFPNYSSELNVNALLLGDSALYLCASSPVFQRGSNEQFFGPGTRLTVL.

In its sample, this clone was seen a few times. This sequence joins TRBV7-9 and TRBJ2-7; 7 bases align to TRBD1. CDR3 length: 15 residues. CDR1 is SEHNR, CDR2 FQNEAQ, per germline (reference sequence). V lost 3 bases, J lost 3 bases, and 8 bases stayed unmatched. The CDR3 loop is CASSFLDRRNYEQYF. The CDR3 bases are TGTGCCAGCAGCTTCTTGGACAGGCGGAACTACGAGCAGTACTTC.

The chain is built from TRBV27 and TRBJ1-1, with 9 bases that match TRBD1. V was clipped by 5 bases and J by 8 bases; unmatched bases: 9. The V gene's germline CDR1 is MNHEY and CDR2 SMNVEV (reference sequence). This CDR3 comprises 14 residues. CDR3 residues: CASSVGQGWPEAFF. The CDR3 DNA reads as TGTGCCAGCAGTGTGGGACAGGGCTGGCCCGAAGCTTTCTTT.

V gene TRBV4-3 combines with J gene TRBJ2-7; 7 bases fit TRBD1. The CDR3 length is 16 residues. The V gene end was trimmed by 4 bases and the J gene end by 2 bases; junction bases not matched to a gene: 11. Germline V gene lookup returns CDR1 LGHNA and CDR2 YSLEER. The CDR3 reads CASSLNVQGETYEQYF. CDR3 sequence (DNA): TGCGCCAGCAGCCTTAACGTTCAGGGGGAGACCTACGAGCAGTACTTC.

This chain connects TRBV9 to TRBJ1-4; D ambiguous. V shed 2 bases and J shed 3 bases, with 8 bases lying between them. Germline V gene sequence: CDR1 SGDLS, CDR2 YYNGEE. The CDR3 loop spans 14 amino acids. CDR3 sequence reads: CASSVRASNEKLFF. The CDR3 bases are TGTGCCAGCAGCGTGAGGGCGTCTAATGAAAAACTGTTTTTT.

The chain joins TRBV28 to TRBJ2-7; a weak D match, TRBD2 (6 bases). The CDR3 length is 14 residues. V dropped 8 bases and J dropped 0 bases, with 14 bases sitting between them. Germline assignment: CDR1 MDHEN and CDR2 SYDVKM. CDR3 nucleotides: TGTGCCAGCGCTTGGCCGCGGGGCTCCTACGAGCAGTACTTC. This codes for CASAWPRGSYEQYF.

This chain uses TRBV10-1 with TRBJ2-5, with TRBD2 as a possible D gene (6 bases). V was trimmed by 8 bases and J by 5 bases, leaving 15 bases between them. Germline CDR1 and CDR2: WNHNN and SYGVQD (reference sequence). This CDR3 region has 13 residues. The CDR3 DNA reads as TGCGCCAGCGATAGCGGTTCCACGGAGACCCAGTACTTC. Protein sequence: CASDSGSTETQYF.

The V and J genes are TRBV5-6 and TRBJ1-1; TRBD1 matches 8 bases. The CDR3 runs 13 residues. Germline values: CDR1 SGHDT, CDR2 YYEEEE. The junction had 6 bases not matched to a gene; V was cut back by 6 bases and J by 5 bases. CDR3 coding DNA: TGTGCCAGCAACAGGGGGTCCGAGACTGAAGCTTTCTTT. Its translation is CASNRGSETEAFF.